This entry lists 8 T cell receptor beta chains sequenced from one sample in a study of cytomegalovirus exposure and HLA in healthy donors. Amplification used 60 Vbeta primers and 13 Jbeta primers. The protocol was immunoSEQ multiplex PCR, while the TCRdb copy is restricted to in-frame clones and leaves out a portion. The table lists 80,000 to 100,000 clones. The sequenced sample was PBMCs. The receptors derive from a woman in her twenties or thirties in good health and CMV-seronegative.

V gene TRBV5-1 combines with J gene TRBJ2-1; 7 nucleotides agree with TRBD1. The CDR3 is made up of 11 amino acids. The V gene end was trimmed by 4 bases and the J gene end by 12 bases; junction bases not matched to a gene: 4. From germline, CDR1 is SGHRS and CDR2 YFSETQ. Here the CDR3 reads CASSLTGTQFF. The CDR3 DNA sequence: TGCGCCAGCAGCCTGACAGGGACGCAGTTCTTC.

The rearrangement links TRBV10-3 to TRBJ2-7; TRBD1 matches 7 bases. With V trimmed by 2 bases and J by 6 bases, 13 bases remained unmatched. This CDR3 spans 16 amino acids. Germline V gene sequence: CDR1 ENHRY, CDR2 SYGVKD. The CDR3 here is CAISEKGGAAGGEQYF. For the CDR3, the DNA is TGTGCCATCAGTGAGAAAGGGGGCGCTGCGGGCGGCGAGCAGTACTTC.

The rearrangement joins TRBV2 to TRBJ2-1, with D maybe TRBD1 (5 bases). Trimming removed 4 bases from V and 2 bases from J, with 12 bases in between. CDR3 size: 15 residues. CDR1 is SNHLY, CDR2 FYNNEI, per germline. The CDR3 DNA sequence: TGTGCCAGCAGTGCAGAGACAGCAACCTACAATGAGCAGTTCTTC. This encodes CASSAETATYNEQFF.

The chain carries TRBV28 and TRBJ2-7, with TRBD2 identical over 11 bases. This CDR3 comprises 15 residues. Trimming removed 7 bases from V and 3 bases from J; junction bases left unmatched: 8. The germline gives CDR1 MDHEN, CDR2 SYDVKM. CDR3 sequence: CASIDSGTSGYEQYF. The CDR3 DNA reads TGTGCCAGCATCGATTCGGGGACTAGCGGCTACGAGCAGTACTTC.

The gene calls are TRBV9 and TRBJ1-1; 7 bases line up with TRBD1. The CDR3 is made up of 13 amino acids. Germline V gene sequence: CDR1 SGDLS, CDR2 YYNGEE. V lost 3 bases, J lost 5 bases, and 4 bases stayed unmatched. The CDR3 coding sequence is TGTGCCAGCAGCGCGACAGGGAAAACTGAAGCTTTCTTT. Protein: CASSATGKTEAFF.

Concerning this clone: One junction end disagrees with the germline gene, perhaps due to a read error. The J gene is TRBJ2-1, the V gene TRBV7-7, with D possibly TRBD2 on 5 matching bases. This CDR3 comprises 16 residues. The V gene's germline CDR1 is SSHAT and CDR2 FNYEAQ (reference sequence). The CDR3 here is CASSLTVGSFYNEQFF. The DNA for the CDR3 is TGTGCTAGCAGCTTAACCGTGGGGAGTTTTTACAATGAGCAGTTCTTC.

The CDR3 DNA sequence: TGTGCCAGCAGCACCTCGGGGGGTACCTACAATGAGCAGTTCTTC. Its protein product is CASSTSGGTYNEQFF. The chain employs TRBV9 and TRBJ2-1; 7 bases line up with TRBD2. CDR1 SGDLS and CDR2 YYNGEE come from the germline V gene. Germline trimming cut 4 bases from V and 2 bases from J; bases unmatched to any gene: 6. The CDR3 length is 15 residues.

The rearrangement links TRBV6-1 to TRBJ1-4; D is perhaps TRBD1 (6 bases). V was clipped by 2 bases and J by 5 bases, with 15 bases between them. Looked up from germline, CDR1 is MNHNS and CDR2 is SASEGT. The CDR3 contains 16 residues. CDR3 in DNA: TGTGCCAGCAGTGAATCGGGGGGCCCCGGGAATGAAAAACTGTTTTTT. Encoded protein: CASSESGGPGNEKLFF.